A selection of T cell receptor beta chains follows, all from one sample in a study of regulatory dendritic cells for organ transplantation. Measured with immunoSEQ multiplex PCR; TCRdb has only the in-frame clones, and not every one. The repertoire has some 29,000 clones, approximately 82% of them found once; the top ten carry approximately 0.094%. The sequencing input was naive CD4+ T cells from blood. The receptors shown here come from a human donor in good health. The CDR3 runs from the conserved cysteine through the conserved F or W. A row's size may be missing; if present it is once, few, many or a size class.

V gene: TRBV11-2
clone size: .
CDR3 protein: CASSSGGTDTQYF

V gene: TRBV11-2
clone size: .
CDR3 protein: CASSPRVGNTEAFF

V gene: TRBV28
clone size: .
CDR3 protein: CASSLETPYGYTF

V gene: TRBV19
clone size: few
CDR3 protein: CASSSTGNTEAFF

V gene: TRBV2
clone size: .
CDR3 protein: CASSVRGGSYNEQFF

V gene: TRBV5-1
clone size: .
CDR3 protein: CASSLGDGGKNIQYF

V gene: TRBV19
clone size: .
CDR3 protein: CASSPDRETFNEQFF

V gene: TRBV19
clone size: .
CDR3 protein: CASNNRQGTYGYTF

V gene: TRBV7-9
clone size: .
CDR3 protein: CASSLAGTDSNQPQHF

V gene: TRBV11-2
clone size: .
CDR3 protein: CASSLEGVGGAFF

V gene: TRBV7-9
clone size: .
CDR3 protein: CASSPRTGLFKSYEQYF

V gene: TRBV25-1
clone size: .
CDR3 protein: CASSTLGGRSYEQYF

V gene: TRBV9
clone size: few
CDR3 protein: CASSKAGTGELFF

V gene: TRBV5-6
clone size: once
CDR3 protein: CASSPSTGGYEQYF

V gene: TRBV5-1
clone size: .
CDR3 protein: CASSLTSGGSTDTQYF

V gene: TRBV7-8
clone size: .
CDR3 protein: CASSLGLAGDVGELFF

V gene: TRBV5-1
clone size: .
CDR3 protein: CASSLERGFGGGTDTQYF

V gene: TRBV19
clone size: .
CDR3 protein: CASSIQGAPEETQYF

V gene: TRBV27
clone size: .
CDR3 protein: CASSFLRQPQHF

V gene: TRBV19
clone size: .
CDR3 protein: CASSIPGTANQPQHF

V gene: TRBV5-1
clone size: .
CDR3 protein: CASSTLAGAGETQYF

V gene: TRBV7-2
clone size: .
CDR3 protein: CASSVRQGRSYEQYF

V gene: TRBV5-4
clone size: .
CDR3 protein: CASSSQSLGAGLVYGYTF

V gene: TRBV6-8
clone size: once
CDR3 protein: CASSLRLAGDVSSTDTQYF

V gene: TRBV6-4
clone size: .
CDR3 protein: CASSEGGGGSDTQYF

V gene: TRBV6-5
clone size: .
CDR3 protein: CASSYRDIFNEQFF

V gene: TRBV13
clone size: .
CDR3 protein: CASSLKQGYTEAFF

V gene: TRBV19
clone size: once
CDR3 protein: CASSIGTVNYYGYTF

V gene: TRBV10-2
clone size: few
CDR3 protein: CASSSRDSSYNSPLHF

V gene: TRBV19
clone size: .
CDR3 protein: CASTQGSEAFF

V gene: TRBV18
clone size: .
CDR3 protein: CASSLTGTGANTGELFF

V gene: TRBV5-4
clone size: .
CDR3 protein: CASSSPGLSSSGANVLTF

V gene: TRBV2
clone size: .
CDR3 protein: CASRRTSSDTQYF

V gene: TRBV10-3
clone size: .
CDR3 protein: CAIRARGGDYNSPLHF

V gene: TRBV5-4
clone size: .
CDR3 protein: CASSLLGVGGYGYTF

V gene: TRBV4-2
clone size: .
CDR3 protein: CASSQDRTGSNQPQHF

V gene: TRBV19
clone size: .
CDR3 protein: CASSIERTPYTQYF

V gene: TRBV5-1
clone size: .
CDR3 protein: CASTREGLAGEGEQFF

V gene: TRBV6-6
clone size: .
CDR3 protein: CASSYGQAGDTQYF

V gene: TRBV9
clone size: .
CDR3 protein: CASSLSTGDEQYF

V gene: TRBV18
clone size: few
CDR3 protein: CASSPQGQGVTYNSPLHF

V gene: TRBV11-2
clone size: .
CDR3 protein: CASSLDLARGYEQYF

V gene: TRBV4-2
clone size: .
CDR3 protein: CASRGDSSYNSPLHF

V gene: TRBV7-2
clone size: .
CDR3 protein: CASSLLAGETQYF

V gene: TRBV19
clone size: few
CDR3 protein: CASSIATASTNTEAFF

V gene: TRBV9
clone size: .
CDR3 protein: CASSARDTGELFF

V gene: TRBV6-5
clone size: .
CDR3 protein: CASSYSADISYEQYF

V gene: TRBV5-1
clone size: once
CDR3 protein: CASSLTPGLQETQYF

V gene: TRBV19
clone size: .
CDR3 protein: CASSIITGADGYTF

V gene: TRBV11-3
clone size: .
CDR3 protein: CASSSPSGGDGNTIYF